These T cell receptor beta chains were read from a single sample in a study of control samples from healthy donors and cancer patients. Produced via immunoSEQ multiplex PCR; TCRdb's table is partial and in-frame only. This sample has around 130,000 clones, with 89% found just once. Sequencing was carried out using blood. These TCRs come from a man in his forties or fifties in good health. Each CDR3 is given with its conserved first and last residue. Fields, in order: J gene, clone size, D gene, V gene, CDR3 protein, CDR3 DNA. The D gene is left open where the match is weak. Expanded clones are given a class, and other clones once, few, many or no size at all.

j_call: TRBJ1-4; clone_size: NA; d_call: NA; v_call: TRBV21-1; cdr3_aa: CASSARDSLSTNEKLFF; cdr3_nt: TGTGCCAGCAGCGCCCGGGACAGCTTATCAACTAATGAAAAACTGTTTTTT
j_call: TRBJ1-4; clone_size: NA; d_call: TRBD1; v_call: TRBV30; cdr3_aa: CAWSQGANEKLFF; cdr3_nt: TGTGCCTGGAGTCAGGGGGCTAATGAAAAACTGTTTTTT
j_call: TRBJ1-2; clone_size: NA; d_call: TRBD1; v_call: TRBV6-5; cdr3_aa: CASSYLQGNYGYTF; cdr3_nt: TGTGCCAGCAGTTACCTACAGGGGAACTATGGCTACACCTTC
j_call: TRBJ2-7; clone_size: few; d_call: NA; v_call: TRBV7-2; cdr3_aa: CASARTQGLSSYEQYF; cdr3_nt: TGTGCCAGCGCTCGAACTCAGGGGCTAAGCTCCTACGAGCAGTACTTC
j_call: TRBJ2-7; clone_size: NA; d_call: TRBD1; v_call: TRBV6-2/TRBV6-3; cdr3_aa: CASSTRQGAKEQYF; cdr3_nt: TGTGCCAGCAGTACCCGACAGGGGGCGAAGGAGCAGTACTTC
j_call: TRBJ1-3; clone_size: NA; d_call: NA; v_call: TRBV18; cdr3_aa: CASSPFDRGGGNTIYF; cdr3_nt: TGTGCCAGCTCACCATTCGACCGGGGTGGTGGAAACACCATATATTTT
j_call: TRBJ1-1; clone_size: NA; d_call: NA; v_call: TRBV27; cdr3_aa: CASSLAGSNTEAFF; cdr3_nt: TGTGCCAGCAGTTTAGCGGGATCGAACACTGAAGCTTTCTTT
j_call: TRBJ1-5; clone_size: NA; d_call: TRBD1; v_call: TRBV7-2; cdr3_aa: CASSIQGARQPQHF; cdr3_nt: TGTGCCAGCAGTATACAGGGGGCACGTCAGCCCCAGCATTTT
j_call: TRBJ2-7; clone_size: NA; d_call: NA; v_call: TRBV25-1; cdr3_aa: CASSEPEGGYEQYF; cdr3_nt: TGTGCCAGCAGTGAACCGGAAGGGGGCTACGAGCAGTACTTC
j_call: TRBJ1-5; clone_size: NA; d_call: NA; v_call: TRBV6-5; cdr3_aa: CASSHGREYQPQHF; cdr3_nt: TGTGCCAGCAGTCACGGACGGGAGTATCAGCCCCAGCATTTT
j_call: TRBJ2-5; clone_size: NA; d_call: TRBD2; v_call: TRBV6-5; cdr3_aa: CASSSLAGGETQYF; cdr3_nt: TGTGCCAGCAGTTCCTTAGCGGGGGGAGAGACCCAGTACTTC
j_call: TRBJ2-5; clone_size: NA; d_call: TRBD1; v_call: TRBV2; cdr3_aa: CASSGQGQETQYF; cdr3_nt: TGTGCCAGCAGTGGACAGGGGCAAGAGACCCAGTACTTC
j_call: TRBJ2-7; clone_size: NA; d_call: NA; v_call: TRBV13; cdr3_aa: CATARSKSSYEQYF; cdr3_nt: TGTGCCACCGCCCGCAGCAAGAGCTCCTACGAGCAGTACTTC
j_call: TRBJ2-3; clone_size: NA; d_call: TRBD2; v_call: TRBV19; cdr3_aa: CASSIDSGGPTDTQYF; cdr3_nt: TGTGCCAGTAGTATAGATAGCGGGGGGCCCACAGATACGCAGTATTTT
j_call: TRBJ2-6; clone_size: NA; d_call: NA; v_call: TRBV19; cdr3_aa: CASRQGNPVGANVLTF; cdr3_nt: TGTGCCAGTAGACAGGGAAATCCGGTGGGGGCCAACGTCCTGACTTTC
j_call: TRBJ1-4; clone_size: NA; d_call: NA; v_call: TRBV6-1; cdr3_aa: CASSETPVFFATNEKLFF; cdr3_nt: TGTGCCAGCAGTGAAACCCCGGTTTTTTTTGCAACTAATGAAAAACTGTTTTTT
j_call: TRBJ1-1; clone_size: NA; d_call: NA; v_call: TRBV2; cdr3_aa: CASQLGENTEAFF; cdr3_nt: TGTGCCAGCCAGCTGGGGGAAAACACTGAAGCTTTCTTT
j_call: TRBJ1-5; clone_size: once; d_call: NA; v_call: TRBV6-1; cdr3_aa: CASSPTDYSNQPQHF; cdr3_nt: TGTGCCAGCAGTCCGACAGACTATAGCAATCAGCCCCAGCATTTT
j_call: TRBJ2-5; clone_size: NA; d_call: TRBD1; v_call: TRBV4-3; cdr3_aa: CASSVDRAGTQYF; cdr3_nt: TGCGCCAGCAGCGTAGACAGGGCGGGGACCCAGTACTTC
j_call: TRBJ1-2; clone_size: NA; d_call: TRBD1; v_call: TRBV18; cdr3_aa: CASSPGQGALMSGYTF; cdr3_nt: TGTGCCAGCTCGCCCGGACAGGGGGCCCTCATGAGCGGCTACACCTTC
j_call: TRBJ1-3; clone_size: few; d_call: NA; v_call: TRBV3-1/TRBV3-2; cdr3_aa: CASSQNRYSGNTIYF; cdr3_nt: TGTGCCAGCAGCCAAAATAGATACTCTGGAAACACCATATATTTT
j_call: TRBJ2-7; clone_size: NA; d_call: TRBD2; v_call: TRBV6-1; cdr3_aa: CASSELAGRGYEQYF; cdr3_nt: TGTGCCAGCAGTGAACTAGCGGGGAGGGGCTACGAGCAGTACTTC
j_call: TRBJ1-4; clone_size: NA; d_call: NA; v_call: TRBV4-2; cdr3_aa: CASSQVAFNEKLFF; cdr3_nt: TGTGCCAGCAGCCAAGTGGCGTTTAATGAAAAACTGTTTTTT
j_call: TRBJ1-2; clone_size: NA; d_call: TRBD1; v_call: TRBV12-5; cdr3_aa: CASGPPGQGNGYTF; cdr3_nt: TGTGCTAGTGGCCCTCCGGGACAGGGGAATGGCTACACCTTC
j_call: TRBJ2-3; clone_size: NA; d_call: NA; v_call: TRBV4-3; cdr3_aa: CASSQDRGLATDTQYF; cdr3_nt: TGCGCCAGCAGCCAAGATCGGGGACTTGCCACAGATACGCAGTATTTT
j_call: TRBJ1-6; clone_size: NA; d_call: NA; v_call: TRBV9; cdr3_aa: CASSVEGSPLHF; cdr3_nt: TGTGCCAGCAGCGTAGAGGGATCACCCCTCCACTTT
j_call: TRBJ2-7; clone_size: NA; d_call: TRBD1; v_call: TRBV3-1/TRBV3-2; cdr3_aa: CASSQGTGAEQYF; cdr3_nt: TGTGCCAGCAGCCAAGGAACAGGGGCCGAGCAGTACTTC
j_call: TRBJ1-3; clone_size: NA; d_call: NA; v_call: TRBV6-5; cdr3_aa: CASSYEGDSGNTIYF; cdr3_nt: TGTGCCAGCAGTTATGAGGGGGACTCTGGAAACACCATATATTTT
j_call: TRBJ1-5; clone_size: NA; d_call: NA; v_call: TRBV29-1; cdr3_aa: CSVGGGSNQPQHF; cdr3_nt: TGCAGCGTTGGTGGGGGCAGCAATCAGCCCCAGCATTTT
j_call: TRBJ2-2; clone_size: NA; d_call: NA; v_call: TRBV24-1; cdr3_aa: CATSGPAWGTGELFF; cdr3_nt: TGTGCCACCTCAGGGCCGGCGTGGGGCACCGGGGAGCTGTTTTTT
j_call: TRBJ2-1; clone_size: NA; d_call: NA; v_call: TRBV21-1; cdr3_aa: CATPAYNEQFF; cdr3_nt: TGTGCCACCCCGGCCTACAATGAGCAGTTCTTC
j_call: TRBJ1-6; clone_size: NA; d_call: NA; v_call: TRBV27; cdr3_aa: CASSLGQFVFGSPLHF; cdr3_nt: TGTGCCAGCAGTTTAGGGCAGTTCGTTTTTGGATCACCCCTCCACTTT